This TCR beta chain was captured by sequencing in a study of beta chain features in type 1 diabetes. Whole-study results and caveats: Shortening that was moderate but significant affected the TCRB CDR3s of Type 1 diabetes patients in all four CD4+ subsets.

With regard to this clone: Its antigen is currently unknown.

Sequencing targeted expressed TCRB transcripts, as all isolated RNA had been reverse transcribed. Assay used: immunoSEQ multiplex PCR; TCRdb lists only in-frame clones, some missing. The repertoire consists of fewer than 350,000 clones, with 8% occurring once and the leading ten covering roughly 1%. Per the germline V gene, CDR1 is SGHRS and CDR2 is YFSETQ. The CDR3 runs to 12 residues. Deletions cut 0 bases from V and 5 bases from J, with 5 bases between. The TCR comes from a young woman in good health. Sequenced material: central memory CD4+ T cells from blood. The V call is TRBV5-1, the J call TRBJ1-1; the D is unclear. In DNA form, the CDR3 reads TGCGCCAGCAGCTTGGACATGACTGAAGCTTTCTTT. As protein: CASSLDMTEAFF.